Shown below are 12 T cell receptor beta chains from a single sample sequenced in a study of blood T cell repertoires in COVID-19. Sequencing used immunoSEQ multiplex PCR; TCRdb keeps in-frame clones, though not all of them. The sample contains fewer than 120,000 clones, roughly 85% of which appear only once. Sequencing was performed on peripheral blood. Receptor source: a woman of 80 years or more with active or convalescent COVID-19.

This clone has only one observation. The chain combines TRBV11-2 with TRBJ2-1; no definite D call. Germline CDR1 reads SGHAT; CDR2 reads FQNNGV. The CDR3 consists of 16 residues. Trimming pared 1 base from V and 2 bases from J, leaving 12 bases between. CDR3 loop: CASSLGMAPAYNEQFF. The CDR3 DNA reads as TGTGCCAGCAGCTTAGGAATGGCCCCCGCCTACAATGAGCAGTTCTTC.

V usage is TRBV7-2 and J usage is TRBJ2-6; D gene unclear. The CDR3 is 15 amino acids. Trimming took 0 bases from V and 0 from J, leaving 3 bases between them. CDR1 SGHTA and CDR2 FQGNSA come from the germline V gene. CDR3 loop: CASSLASSGANVLTF. The CDR3, as DNA: TGTGCCAGCAGCTTAGCCAGCTCTGGGGCCAACGTCCTGACTTTC.

This clone was observed at least ten times. V usage is TRBV28 and J usage is TRBJ1-3; D ambiguous. The CDR3 is 15 amino acids. V dropped 4 bases and J dropped 0 bases, with 10 bases sitting between them. CDR1 and CDR2 from the germline V gene are MDHEN and SYDVKM. CDR3 in amino acids: CASSSLYNSGNTIYF. Here the CDR3 DNA reads TGTGCCAGCAGTTCCCTGTACAACTCTGGAAACACCATATATTTT.

The chain combines TRBV7-2 with TRBJ2-5; possibly TRBD2 for D (6 bases). The V gene's germline CDR1 is SGHTA and CDR2 FQGNSA. Trimming took 1 base from V and 5 from J, leaving 20 bases between them. CDR3 length equals 17 residues. CDR3 in DNA: TGTGCCAGCAGCTTAGAGGGGAGGCTAGGGGCAGCGGAGACCCAGTACTTC. Protein product: CASSLEGRLGAAETQYF.

The CDR3 is CAWSSGQTNEKLFF. The CDR3 DNA reads TGTGCCTGGAGTAGTGGACAGACAAATGAAAAACTGTTTTTT. V usage is TRBV30 and J usage is TRBJ1-4, with D perhaps TRBD1 (6 bases). V was cut by 2 bases and J by 5 bases, with 12 bases left in between. The germline CDR1 and CDR2 sequences are GTSNPN and SVGIG (reference sequence). This CDR3 contains 14 residues.

The J gene is TRBJ2-3, the V gene TRBV5-1; TRBD2 agrees at 10 bases. This CDR3 is 16 amino acids long. V gave up 5 bases and J gave up 0 bases; unmatched junction bases: 6. CDR1 SGHRS and CDR2 YFSETQ come from the germline V gene. The CDR3 sequence: CASSLGLADSTDTQYF. Written as DNA, the CDR3 is TGCGCCAGCAGTCTAGGACTAGCGGATAGCACAGATACGCAGTATTTT.

The chain joins TRBV19 to TRBJ1-3; D gene uncertain. The CDR3 extends over 14 amino acids. Germline-derived CDR1 and CDR2 are LNHDA and SQIVND (reference sequence). V was shortened by 6 bases and J by 2 bases, with 11 bases between the two germline ends. Here the CDR3 DNA reads TGTGCCAGTAGGATCGGTGTGGCTGGAAACACCATATATTTT. This encodes CASRIGVAGNTIYF.

The chain links TRBV28 to TRBJ2-7, with TRBD2 identical over 10 bases. The CDR3 is made up of 16 amino acids. Per germline, CDR1 MDHEN and CDR2 SYDVKM. After removal of 1 base from V and 6 bases from J, the junction contained 9 bases not matched to a gene. The CDR3 region is CASSLSGLLAGVEQYF. The CDR3 bases are TGTGCCAGCAGTTTATCAGGGTTGCTAGCGGGAGTCGAGCAGTACTTC. The variable domain in full, completed from reference TRBV28 and TRBJ2-7, reads DVKVTQSSRYLVKRTGEKVFLECVQDMDHENMFWYRQDPGLGLRLIYFSYDVKMKEKGDIPEGYSVSREKKERFSLILESASTNQTSMYLCASSLSGLLAGVEQYFGPGTRLTVT.

The V gene is TRBV4-1, the J gene TRBJ2-2; 10 nucleotides line up with TRBD2. CDR3 length equals 18 residues. Germline loops: CDR1 MGHRA, CDR2 YSYEKL. V dropped 1 base and J dropped 2; count of bases not matched to a gene: 7. CDR3 DNA: TGCGCCAGCAGCCAAGGATGGAGGACTAGCGGTAACACCGGGGAGCTGTTTTTT. Translation gives CASSQGWRTSGNTGELFF.

V gene TRBV5-5 combines with J gene TRBJ1-5; a possible D gene is TRBD1 (5 bases). The germline V and J ends were trimmed by 4 bases and 3 bases, with 20 bases remaining between them. This CDR3 comprises 17 residues. The germline V gene encodes CDR1 SGHKS and CDR2 YYEKEE (reference sequence). CDR3 sequence reads: CASSPHVGVGPNQPQHF. The CDR3 DNA sequence: TGTGCCAGCAGCCCCCATGTAGGGGTTGGGCCCAATCAGCCCCAGCATTTT. Using reference TRBV5-5 and TRBJ1-5 for the parts outside the CDR3, the full variable domain is DAGVTQSPTHLIKTRGQQVTLRCSPISGHKSVSWYQQVLGQGPQFIFQYYEKEERGRGNFPDRFSARQFPNYSSELNVNALLLGDSALYLCASSPHVGVGPNQPQHFGDGTRLSIL.

The rearrangement uses TRBV5-4 and TRBJ2-3, with D possibly matching TRBD2 (6 bases). The CDR3 has 15 amino acids. Between the trimmed V and J ends, which lost 2 bases and 3 bases, there was a span of 13 bases. Per germline, CDR1 SGHNT and CDR2 YYREEE (reference sequence). Written as DNA, the CDR3 is TGTGCCAGCAGCTTCGACGGGAGAGCAACAGATACGCAGTATTTT. Translation: CASSFDGRATDTQYF. Using reference TRBV5-4 and TRBJ2-3 for the parts outside the CDR3, the full variable domain is ETGVTQSPTHLIKTRGQQVTLRCSSQSGHNTVSWYQQALGQGPQFIFQYYREEENGRGNFPPRFSGLQFPNYSSELNVNALELDDSALYLCASSFDGRATDTQYFGPGTRLTVL.

This rearrangement joins TRBV18 to TRBJ2-1; possibly TRBD1 for D (5 bases). V lost 6 bases and J lost 7, with 16 bases in between. Germline assignment: CDR1 KGHSH and CDR2 LQKENI. This CDR3 is built from 14 residues. CDR3 region: CASSVSRASNEQFF. The CDR3, as DNA: TGTGCCAGCTCGGTTTCCAGGGCAAGTAATGAGCAGTTCTTC.